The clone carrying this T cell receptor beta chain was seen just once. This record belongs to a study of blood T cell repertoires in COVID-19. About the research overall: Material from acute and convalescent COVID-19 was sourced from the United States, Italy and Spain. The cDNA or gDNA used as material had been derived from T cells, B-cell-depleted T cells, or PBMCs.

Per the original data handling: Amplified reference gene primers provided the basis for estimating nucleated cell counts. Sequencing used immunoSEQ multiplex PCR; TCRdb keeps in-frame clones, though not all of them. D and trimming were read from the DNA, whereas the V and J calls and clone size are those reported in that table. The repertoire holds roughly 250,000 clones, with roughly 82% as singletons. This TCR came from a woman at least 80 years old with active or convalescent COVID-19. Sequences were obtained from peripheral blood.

The CDR3 is CASTQRGTSDNEKLFF. DNA of the CDR3: TGTGCCAGCACCCAGAGGGGGACATCTGATAATGAAAAACTGTTTTTT. The rearrangement joins TRBV3-1 (or the pseudogene TRBV3-2) to TRBJ1-4; the D gene is possibly TRBD1 (6 bases). V was trimmed by 7 bases and J by 4 bases, leaving 19 bases between them. Germline V CDR1 and CDR2: LGHDT, YNNKEL (reference sequence). This CDR3 comprises 16 residues.